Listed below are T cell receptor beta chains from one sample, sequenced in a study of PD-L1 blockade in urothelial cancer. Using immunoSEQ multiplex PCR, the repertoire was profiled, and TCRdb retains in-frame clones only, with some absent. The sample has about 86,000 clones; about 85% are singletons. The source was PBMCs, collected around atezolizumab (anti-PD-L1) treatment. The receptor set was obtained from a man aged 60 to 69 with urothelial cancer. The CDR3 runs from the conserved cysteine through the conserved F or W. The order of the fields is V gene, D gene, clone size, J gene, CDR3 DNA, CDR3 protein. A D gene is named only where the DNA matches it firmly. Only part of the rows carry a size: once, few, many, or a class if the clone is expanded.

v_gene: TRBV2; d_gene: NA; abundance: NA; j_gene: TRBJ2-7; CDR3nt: TGTGCCAGCAGTGTGACTCCCTACGAGCAGTACTTC; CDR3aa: CASSVTPYEQYF
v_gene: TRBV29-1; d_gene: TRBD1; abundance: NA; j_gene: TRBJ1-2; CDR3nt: TGCAGCGTAGGGACAGTCCATGGCTACACCTTC; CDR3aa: CSVGTVHGYTF
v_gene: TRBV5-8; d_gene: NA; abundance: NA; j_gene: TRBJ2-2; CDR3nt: TGTGCCAGCAGCTCGTATCCGAACACCGGGGAGCTGTTTTTT; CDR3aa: CASSSYPNTGELFF
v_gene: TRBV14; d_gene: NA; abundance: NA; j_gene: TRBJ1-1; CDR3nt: TGTGCCAGCAGCCAAGGGACCGGAAGGGGGACTGAAGCTTTCTTT; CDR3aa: CASSQGTGRGTEAFF
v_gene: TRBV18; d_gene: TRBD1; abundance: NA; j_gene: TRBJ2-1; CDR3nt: TGTGCCAGCTCACCAGGGACAGACAATGAGCAGTTCTTC; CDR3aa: CASSPGTDNEQFF
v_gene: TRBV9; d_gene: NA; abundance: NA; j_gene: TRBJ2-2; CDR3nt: TGTGCCAGCCATTCCATGACAGGAGGCCCCACCGGGGAGCTGTTTTTT; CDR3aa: CASHSMTGGPTGELFF
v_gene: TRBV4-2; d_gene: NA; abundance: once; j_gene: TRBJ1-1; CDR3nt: TGTGCCAGCAGCCAAGATAGGGGTGGTGAAGCTTTCTTT; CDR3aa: CASSQDRGGEAFF
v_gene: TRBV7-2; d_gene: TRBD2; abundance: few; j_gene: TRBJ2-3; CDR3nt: TGTGCCAGCAGCTTAGGGGTGGCGGGGGGGCGTGATACGCAGTATTTT; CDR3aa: CASSLGVAGGRDTQYF
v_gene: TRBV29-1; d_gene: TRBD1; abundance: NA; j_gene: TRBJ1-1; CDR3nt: TGCAGCGCAAAACAGGGGTACCCTGAAGCTTTCTTT; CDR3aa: CSAKQGYPEAFF
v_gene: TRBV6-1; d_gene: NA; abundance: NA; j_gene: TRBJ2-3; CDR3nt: TGTGCCAGCAGTGCGAGCCCACAGGCAGGAGATACGCAGTATTTT; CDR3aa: CASSASPQAGDTQYF
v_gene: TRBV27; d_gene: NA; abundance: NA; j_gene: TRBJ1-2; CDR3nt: TGTGCCAGCAGTTCCTCTCGGGGTGGCTATGGCTACACCTTC; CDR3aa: CASSSSRGGYGYTF
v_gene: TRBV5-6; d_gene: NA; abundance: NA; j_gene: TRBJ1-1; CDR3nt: TGTGCCAGCAGCTTGGGGGGGAGGGACACTGAAGCTTTCTTT; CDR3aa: CASSLGGRDTEAFF
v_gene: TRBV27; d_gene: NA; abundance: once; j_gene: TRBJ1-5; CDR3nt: TGTGCCAGCAGTTTTGCAGGGAGCAATCAGCCCCAGCATTTT; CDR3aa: CASSFAGSNQPQHF
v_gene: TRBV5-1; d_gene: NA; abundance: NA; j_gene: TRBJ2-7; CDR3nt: TGCGCCAGCAGCCGTGACACGTCCTACGAGCAGTACTTC; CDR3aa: CASSRDTSYEQYF
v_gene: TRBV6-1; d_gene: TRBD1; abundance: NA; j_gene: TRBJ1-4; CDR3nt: TGTGCCAGCAGTGTGAGGGGGACAGGGTATGAAAAACTGTTTTTT; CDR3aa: CASSVRGTGYEKLFF
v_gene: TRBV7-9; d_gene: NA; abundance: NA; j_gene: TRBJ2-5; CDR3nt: TGTGCCAGCAGCCCCCTGGAGACCCAGTACTTC; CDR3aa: CASSPLETQYF
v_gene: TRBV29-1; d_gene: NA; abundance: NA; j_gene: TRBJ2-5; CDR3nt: TGCAGCGTTCGCCGGGACAATCAAGAGACCCAGTACTTC; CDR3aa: CSVRRDNQETQYF
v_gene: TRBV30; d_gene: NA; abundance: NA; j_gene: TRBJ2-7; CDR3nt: TGTGCCTGGAGTCCACAACGCTACGAGCAGTACTTC; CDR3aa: CAWSPQRYEQYF
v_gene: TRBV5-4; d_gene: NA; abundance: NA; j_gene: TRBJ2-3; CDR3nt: TGTGCCAGCAGCCAGGACTGGTCAGATACGCAGTATTTT; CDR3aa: CASSQDWSDTQYF
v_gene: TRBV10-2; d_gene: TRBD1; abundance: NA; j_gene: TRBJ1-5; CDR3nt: TGCGCCAGTTCCCAAGGACAGGAGAATCAGCCCCAGCATTTT; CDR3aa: CASSQGQENQPQHF
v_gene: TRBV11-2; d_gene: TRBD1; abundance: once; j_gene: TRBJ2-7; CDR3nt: TGTGCCAGCAGCTCTACAGGGGTAGGCGAGCAGTACTTC; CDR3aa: CASSSTGVGEQYF
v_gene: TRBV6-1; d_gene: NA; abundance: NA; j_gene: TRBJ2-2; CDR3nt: TGTGCCAGCAGCCGGACAGCGAACACCGGGGAGCTGTTTTTT; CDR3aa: CASSRTANTGELFF
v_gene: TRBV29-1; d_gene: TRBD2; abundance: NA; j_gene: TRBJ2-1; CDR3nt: TGCAGCGTTGATGGAGCCGGGACTAGCGGGTCCGATGAGCAGTTCTTC; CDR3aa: CSVDGAGTSGSDEQFF
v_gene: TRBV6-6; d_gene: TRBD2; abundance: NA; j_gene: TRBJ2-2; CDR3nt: TGTGCCAGCACACAAAATGGCGGGAGCACCGGGGAGCTGTTTTTT; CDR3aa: CASTQNGGSTGELFF
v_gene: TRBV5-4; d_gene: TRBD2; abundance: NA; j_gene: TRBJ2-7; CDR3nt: TGTGCCAGCAGCGGAGGACTAGCGGCCTACGAGCAGTACTTC; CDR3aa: CASSGGLAAYEQYF
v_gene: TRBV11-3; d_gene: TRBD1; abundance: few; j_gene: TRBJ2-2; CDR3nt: TGTGCCAGCAGCCCAATTCCGGGACAGGGGAGTTCGGGGGAGCTGTTTTTT; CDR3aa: CASSPIPGQGSSGELFF